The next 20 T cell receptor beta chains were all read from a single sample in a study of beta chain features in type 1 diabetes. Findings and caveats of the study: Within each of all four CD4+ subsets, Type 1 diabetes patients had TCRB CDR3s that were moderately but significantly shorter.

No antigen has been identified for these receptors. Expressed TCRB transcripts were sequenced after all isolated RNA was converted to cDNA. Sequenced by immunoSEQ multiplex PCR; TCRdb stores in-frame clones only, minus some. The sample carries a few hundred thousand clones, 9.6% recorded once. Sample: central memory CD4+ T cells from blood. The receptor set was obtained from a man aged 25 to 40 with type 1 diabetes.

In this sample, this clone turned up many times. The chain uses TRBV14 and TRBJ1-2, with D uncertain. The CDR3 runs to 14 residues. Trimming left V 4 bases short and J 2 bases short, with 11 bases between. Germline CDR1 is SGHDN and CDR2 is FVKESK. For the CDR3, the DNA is TGTGCCAGCAGCCGGGATCCATCAAACTATGGCTACACCTTC. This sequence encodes CASSRDPSNYGYTF.

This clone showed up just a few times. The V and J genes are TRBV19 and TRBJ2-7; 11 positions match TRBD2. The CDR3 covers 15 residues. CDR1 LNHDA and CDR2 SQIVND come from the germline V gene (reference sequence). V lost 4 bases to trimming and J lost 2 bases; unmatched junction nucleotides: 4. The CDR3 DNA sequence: TGTGCCAGTAGTAGCCTACTAGCGGGAGCCTACGAGCAGTACTTC. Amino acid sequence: CASSSLLAGAYEQYF. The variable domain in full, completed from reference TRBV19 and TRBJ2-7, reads DGGITQSPKYLFRKEGQNVTLSCEQNLNHDAMYWYRQDPGQGLRLIYYSQIVNDFQKGDIAEGYSVSREKKESFPLTVTSAQKNPTAFYLCASSSLLAGAYEQYFGPGTRLTVT.

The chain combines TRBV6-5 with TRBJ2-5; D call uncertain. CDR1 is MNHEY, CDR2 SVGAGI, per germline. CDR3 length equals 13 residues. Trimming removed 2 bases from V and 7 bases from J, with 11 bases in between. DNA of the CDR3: TGTGCCAGCAGTTACCCGATCAGCAGGACCCAGTACTTC. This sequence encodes CASSYPISRTQYF.

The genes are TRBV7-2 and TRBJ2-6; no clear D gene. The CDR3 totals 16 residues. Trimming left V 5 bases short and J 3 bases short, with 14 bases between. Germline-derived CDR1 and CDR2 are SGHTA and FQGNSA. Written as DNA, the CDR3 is TGTGCCAGCAGCCAAGAAGGGCGATATGGGGCCAACGTCCTGACTTTC. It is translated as CASSQEGRYGANVLTF.

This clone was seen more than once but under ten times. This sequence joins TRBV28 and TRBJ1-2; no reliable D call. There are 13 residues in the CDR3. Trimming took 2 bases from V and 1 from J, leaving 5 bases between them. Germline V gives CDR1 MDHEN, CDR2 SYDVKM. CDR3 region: CASSLNGNYGYTF. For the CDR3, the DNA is TGTGCCAGCAGTTTAAATGGTAACTATGGCTACACCTTC.

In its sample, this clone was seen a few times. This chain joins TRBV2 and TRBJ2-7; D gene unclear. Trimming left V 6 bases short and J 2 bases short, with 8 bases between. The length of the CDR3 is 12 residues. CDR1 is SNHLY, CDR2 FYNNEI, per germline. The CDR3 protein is CASSYPPYEQYF. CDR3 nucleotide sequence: TGTGCCAGCAGCTACCCCCCCTACGAGCAGTACTTC.

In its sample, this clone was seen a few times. The CDR3 loop is CSVIPGTGTSGANVLTF. The CDR3 region has the DNA TGCAGCGTTATCCCCGGGACAGGGACTTCTGGGGCCAACGTCCTGACTTTC. The chain links TRBV29-1 to TRBJ2-6; 9 bases fit TRBD1. In germline, CDR1 is SQVTM, CDR2 ANQGSEA. Trimming cost V 5 bases and J 1 base; bases outside gene matches: 9. The CDR3 consists of 17 residues.

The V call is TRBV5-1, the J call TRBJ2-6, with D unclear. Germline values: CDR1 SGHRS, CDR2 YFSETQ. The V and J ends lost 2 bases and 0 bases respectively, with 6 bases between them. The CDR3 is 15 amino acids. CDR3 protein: CASSFTVSGANVLTF. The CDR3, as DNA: TGCGCCAGCAGCTTCACAGTCTCTGGGGCCAACGTCCTGACTTTC.

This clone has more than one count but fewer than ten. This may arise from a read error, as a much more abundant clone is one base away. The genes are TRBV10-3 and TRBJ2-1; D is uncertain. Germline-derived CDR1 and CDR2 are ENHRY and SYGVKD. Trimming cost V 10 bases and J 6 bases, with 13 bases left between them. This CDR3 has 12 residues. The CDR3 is CASSRLSNEQFF. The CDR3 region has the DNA TGTGCCAGCAGCCGCCTCTCCAATGAGCAGTTCTTC.

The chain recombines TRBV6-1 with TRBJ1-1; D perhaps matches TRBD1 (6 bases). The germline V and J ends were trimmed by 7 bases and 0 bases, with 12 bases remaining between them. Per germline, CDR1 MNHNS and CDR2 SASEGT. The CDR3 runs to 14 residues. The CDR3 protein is CASTERGLNTEAFF. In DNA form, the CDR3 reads TGTGCCAGCACCGAAAGGGGGTTGAACACTGAAGCTTTCTTT.

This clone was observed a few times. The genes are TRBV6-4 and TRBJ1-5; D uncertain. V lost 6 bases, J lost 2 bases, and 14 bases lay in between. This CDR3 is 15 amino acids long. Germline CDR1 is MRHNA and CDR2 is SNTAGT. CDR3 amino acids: CASSSTASGNQPQHF. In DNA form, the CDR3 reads TGTGCCAGCAGCTCGACCGCTTCGGGCAATCAGCCCCAGCATTTT.

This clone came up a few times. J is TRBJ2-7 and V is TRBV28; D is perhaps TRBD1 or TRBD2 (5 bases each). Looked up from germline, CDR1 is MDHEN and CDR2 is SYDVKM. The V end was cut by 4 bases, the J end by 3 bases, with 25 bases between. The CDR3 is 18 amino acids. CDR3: CASSSAGTLLSFSYEQYF. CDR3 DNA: TGTGCCAGCAGTTCGGCAGGGACGCTTCTCAGTTTCAGCTACGAGCAGTACTTC.

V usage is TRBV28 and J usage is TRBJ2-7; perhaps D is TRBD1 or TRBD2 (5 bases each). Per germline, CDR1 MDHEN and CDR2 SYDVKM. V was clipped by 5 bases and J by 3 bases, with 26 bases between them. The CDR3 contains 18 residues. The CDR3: CASSTPRTAGAEIYEQYF. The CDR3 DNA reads TGTGCCAGCAGTACACCCCGGACCGCCGGGGCGGAGATCTACGAGCAGTACTTC.

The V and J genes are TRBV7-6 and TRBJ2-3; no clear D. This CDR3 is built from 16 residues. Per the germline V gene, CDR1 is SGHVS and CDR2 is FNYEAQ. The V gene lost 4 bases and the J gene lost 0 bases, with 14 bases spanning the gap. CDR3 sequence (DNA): TGTGCCAGCAGCTCCCGGTCCACCCAGAGCACAGATACGCAGTATTTT. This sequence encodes CASSSRSTQSTDTQYF.

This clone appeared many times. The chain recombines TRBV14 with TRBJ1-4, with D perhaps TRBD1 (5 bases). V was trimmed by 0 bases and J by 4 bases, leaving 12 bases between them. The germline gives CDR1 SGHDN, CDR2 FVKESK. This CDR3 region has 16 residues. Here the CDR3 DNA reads TGTGCCAGCAGCCAAGAAGGAAGGGGAATTAATGAAAAACTGTTTTTT. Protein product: CASSQEGRGINEKLFF.

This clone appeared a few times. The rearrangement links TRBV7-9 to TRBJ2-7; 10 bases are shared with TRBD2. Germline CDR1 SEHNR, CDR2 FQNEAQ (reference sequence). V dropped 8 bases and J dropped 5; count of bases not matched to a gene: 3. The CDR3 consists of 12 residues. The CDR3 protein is CASGLAGDEQYF. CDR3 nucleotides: TGTGCCAGCGGGCTAGCGGGAGACGAGCAGTACTTC.

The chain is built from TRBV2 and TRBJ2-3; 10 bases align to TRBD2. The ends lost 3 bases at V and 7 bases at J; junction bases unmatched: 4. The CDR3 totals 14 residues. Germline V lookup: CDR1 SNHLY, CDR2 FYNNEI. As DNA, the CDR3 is TGTGCCAGCAGTGATTCTAGCGGGAGAAATACGCAGTATTTT. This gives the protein CASSDSSGRNTQYF.

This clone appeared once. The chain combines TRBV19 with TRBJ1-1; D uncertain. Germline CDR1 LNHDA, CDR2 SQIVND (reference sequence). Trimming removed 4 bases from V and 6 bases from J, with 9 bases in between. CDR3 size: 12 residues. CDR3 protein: CASSTSVAEAFF. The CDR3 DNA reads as TGTGCCAGTAGTACCTCAGTGGCTGAAGCTTTCTTT.

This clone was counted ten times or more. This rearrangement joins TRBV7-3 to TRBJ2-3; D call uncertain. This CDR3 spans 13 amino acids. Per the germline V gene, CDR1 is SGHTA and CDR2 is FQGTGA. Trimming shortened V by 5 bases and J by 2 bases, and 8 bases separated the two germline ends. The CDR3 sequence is CASSEKYTDTQYF. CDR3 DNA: TGTGCCAGCAGCGAAAAATACACAGATACGCAGTATTTT.

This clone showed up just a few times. CDR3 protein: CASSLSGSTDTQYF. CDR3 sequence (DNA): TGTGCCAGCAGCCTTAGCGGGAGCACAGATACGCAGTATTTT. The rearrangement uses TRBV11-2 and TRBJ2-3; 7 bases align to TRBD2. V dropped 5 bases and J dropped 0; count of bases not matched to a gene: 2. CDR3 size: 14 residues. Germline assignment: CDR1 SGHAT and CDR2 FQNNGV.